The 27 T cell receptor beta chains reported below all come from one sample, sequenced in a study of glioma-infiltrating T cells. Amplification of TCR alpha and beta CDR3 regions from RNA used iRepertoire nested multiplex PCR. TCRdb re-called the multiplex PCR reads with MiXCR, one entry per CDR3 protein. The sample contains 100,000 to 150,000 distinct CDR3 sequences, roughly a quarter of which appear only once. The sample taken for sequencing was glioma tissue, nonneoplastic brain tissue, or PBMCs (not recorded which). Source of these receptors: a human donor with low-grade glioma or glioblastoma, undergoing nonglioma brain surgery, or in good health (not recorded which).

This clonotype was found a few times. This chain links TRBV2 with TRBJ2-7, with 12 bases aligning to TRBD2. The CDR3 totals 15 residues. The V segment lost 3 bases and the J segment 6 bases; nucleotides outside the gene matches: 6. Germline CDR1 reads SNHLY; CDR2 reads FYNNEI. CDR3 region: CASSERTSGTPEQYV. CDR3 DNA: TGTGCCAGCAGTGAGAGGACTAGCGGGACCCCCGAGCAGTACGTC.

This chain uses TRBV24-1 with TRBJ1-6; D is uncertain. Trimming cost V 4 bases and J 8 bases, with 5 bases left between them. There are 12 residues in the CDR3. CDR1 is KGHDR and CDR2 is SFDVKD in the germline V gene. CDR3 in DNA: TGTGCCACCAGTGACGCCGATTCACCCCTCCACTTT. This translates into CATSDADSPLHF.

V and J are TRBV7-9 and TRBJ2-3; 7 bases align to TRBD2. The CDR3 extends over 14 amino acids. V was clipped by 6 bases and J by 0 bases; unmatched bases: 3. From germline, CDR1 is SEHNR and CDR2 FQNEAQ (reference sequence). The DNA for the CDR3 is TGTGCCAGCAGTTGGCGGGGGAGCACAGATACGCAGTATTTT. Protein product: CASSWRGSTDTQYF.

This clonotype has at least ten counts. This chain connects TRBV6-1 to TRBJ2-1, with 15 bases fitting TRBD2. Trimming removed 5 bases from V and 6 bases from J; junction bases left unmatched: 5. The CDR3 contains 16 residues. CDR1 and CDR2 (germline): MNHNS, SASEGT. CDR3 sequence reads: CASSRRTSGGANEQFF. Written as DNA, the CDR3 is TGTGCCAGCAGTCGACGGACTAGCGGGGGGGCCAATGAGCAGTTCTTC.

V and J are TRBV6-4 and TRBJ2-2; 7 bases align to TRBD1. The V segment lost 4 bases and the J segment 4 bases; nucleotides outside the gene matches: 3. The CDR3 is made up of 14 amino acids. Germline V gene lookup returns CDR1 MRHNA and CDR2 SNTAGT. CDR3 coding DNA: TGTGCCAGCAGTGGACAGGGTCGCACCGGGGAGCTGTTTTTT. It is translated as CASSGQGRTGELFF.

This chain uses TRBV20-1 with TRBJ2-5; TRBD2 matches at 10 bases. J lost 5 bases, V lost 3 bases, and 21 bases had no gene match. Germline CDR1 DFQATT, CDR2 SNEGSKA (reference sequence). The CDR3 has 19 residues. CDR3 region: CSARDSWAAGGLDFETQYF. CDR3 nucleotide sequence: TGCAGTGCTAGGGATTCTTGGGCAGCGGGGGGGCTTGATTTTGAGACCCAGTACTTC.

This clonotype was detected ten times or more. The chain has TRBV20-1 and TRBJ2-1; 10 bases are shared with TRBD2. Germline values: CDR1 DFQATT, CDR2 SNEGSKA (reference sequence). The junction had 13 bases not matched to a gene; V was cut back by 3 bases and J by 8 bases. This CDR3 has 16 residues. Written as DNA, the CDR3 is TGCAGTGCTAGCCTCAAAGGGTTGGGACTAGCGTATGAGCAGTTCTTC. Amino acid sequence: CSASLKGLGLAYEQFF.

This clonotype has a handful of counts. The chain uses TRBV7-9 and TRBJ2-1; 8 bases fit TRBD2. This CDR3 spans 17 amino acids. The V gene's germline CDR1 is SEHNR and CDR2 FQNEAQ (reference sequence). The V segment lost 4 bases and the J segment 8 bases; nucleotides outside the gene matches: 16. CDR3: CASSYHPRSGGGDEQFF. The CDR3 region has the DNA TGTGCCAGCAGCTATCATCCCCGGAGCGGGGGCGGGGATGAGCAGTTCTTC.

The rearrangement links TRBV12-3 or TRBV12-4 to TRBJ2-7; the D is unclear. V was cut by 5 bases and J by 2 bases, with 10 bases left in between. The CDR3 length is 13 residues. The CDR3 loop reads CASSLATPYEQYV. CDR3 nucleotides: TGTGCCAGCAGTCTTGCAACGCCCTACGAGCAGTACGTC.

This clonotype was detected only a few times. This chain connects TRBV4-1 to TRBJ1-4, with 9 bases fitting TRBD1. Germline loops: CDR1 MGHRA, CDR2 YSYEKL. CDR3 length: 20 amino acids. Trimming took 3 bases from V and 4 from J; bases not matched to a gene: 18. This CDR3 is CASSHPRGQGLRRGNEKLFF. The CDR3 bases are TGCGCCAGCAGCCACCCGAGGGGACAGGGCCTCAGGCGGGGTAATGAAAAACTGTTTTTT.

This clonotype came up many times. The rearrangement uses TRBV14 and TRBJ1-1; D unclear. V was shortened by 0 bases and J by 0 bases, with 8 bases between the two germline ends. Per germline, CDR1 SGHDN and CDR2 FVKESK. The CDR3 consists of 15 residues. CDR3 coding DNA: TGTGCCAGCAGCCAAGACAGGCTCATGAACACTGAAGCTTTCTTT. This translates into CASSQDRLMNTEAFF.

In this sample, this clonotype turned up many times. The CDR3 sequence: CASYKGASYNEQFF. The DNA for the CDR3 is TGTGCCAGCTACAAGGGGGCGTCCTACAATGAGCAGTTCTTC. This rearrangement joins TRBV28 to TRBJ2-1; 7 nucleotides agree with TRBD1. The CDR3 has 14 residues. The J segment lost 1 base and the V segment lost 8 bases, leaving 5 bases of the junction unmatched. Germline V gene lookup returns CDR1 MDHEN and CDR2 SYDVKM.

Concerning this clonotype: A read error may be the cause here, since a much bigger clone is one base away. The chain has TRBV29-1 and TRBJ2-1; D is tentatively TRBD1 or TRBD2 (5 bases each). V gave up 7 bases and J gave up 3 bases, with 16 bases separating them. Per germline, CDR1 SQVTM and CDR2 ANQGSEA. This CDR3 has 14 amino acids. The CDR3 DNA is TGCAGCGATCACCGGGACGGAGTCTACAATGAGCAGTTCTTC. Amino acids: CSDHRDGVYNEQFF.

This chain's CDR3 is CASSLESGRGSYNEQFF. The CDR3 DNA reads as TGTGCCAGCAGCTTAGAATCGGGCAGGGGGAGCTACAATGAGCAGTTCTTC. The chain is built from TRBV7-2 and TRBJ2-1; TRBD1 aligns across 7 bases. CDR3 length: 17 amino acids. Germline CDR1 reads SGHTA; CDR2 reads FQGNSA. The V and J ends lost 1 base and 3 bases, in that order; junction bases with no gene match: 9.

This sequence joins TRBV6-6 and TRBJ2-5, with 12 nucleotides matching TRBD2. Germline trimming cut 2 bases from V and 4 bases from J; bases unmatched to any gene: 8. The CDR3 spans 17 residues. Germline V CDR1 and CDR2: MNHNY, SVGAGI (reference sequence). CDR3 sequence reads: CASSYGLAGGRGETQYF. The CDR3 coding sequence is TGTGCCAGCAGTTACGGCCTAGCGGGGGGGAGGGGAGAGACCCAGTACTTC.

This chain connects TRBV4-1 to TRBJ1-1, with D possibly being TRBD1 (6 bases). CDR1 and CDR2 (germline): MGHRA, YSYEKL. V lost 5 bases, J lost 3 bases, and 13 bases lay in between. This CDR3 has 14 amino acids. CDR3 sequence reads: CASSGGQGHTEAFF. Here the CDR3 DNA reads TGCGCCAGCAGCGGGGGGCAGGGCCACACTGAAGCTTTCTTT.

This clonotype has ten or more counts. The rearrangement links TRBV20-1 to TRBJ1-2, with no clear D. Germline-derived CDR1 and CDR2 are DFQATT and SNEGSKA (reference sequence). The ends were cut back, 0 bases at V and 2 bases at J, with 13 bases in the middle. The CDR3 runs 15 residues. CDR3 residues: CSARDGYRDNYGYTF. In nucleotides, the CDR3 is TGCAGTGCTAGAGATGGTTACAGAGACAACTATGGCTACACCTTC.

In its sample, this clonotype was seen a few times. The rearrangement uses TRBV12-3 or TRBV12-4 and TRBJ2-3; D is unresolved. The germline V and J ends were trimmed by 3 bases and 4 bases, with 20 bases remaining between them. This CDR3 has 17 amino acids. The CDR3: CASSFRRHPSEADTQYF. DNA for the CDR3: TGTGCCAGCAGTTTCCGCAGACATCCGTCAGAGGCAGATACGCAGTATTTT.

This clonotype was picked up a small number of times. The gene calls are TRBV19 and TRBJ1-5, with D unresolved. The CDR3 is 15 residues long. CDR1 and CDR2 (germline): LNHDA, SQIVND (reference sequence). V shed 7 bases and J shed 5 bases, with 18 bases lying between them. CDR3 coding DNA: TGTGCCAGTACCGCCGGCGTAGCCACTTATCAGCCCCAGCATTTT. Translation gives CASTAGVATYQPQHF.

This clonotype was seen a handful of times. This chain connects TRBV19 to TRBJ2-2, with D uncertain. CDR3 length: 12 amino acids. Germline assignment: CDR1 LNHDA and CDR2 SQIVND (reference sequence). Trimming took off 7 bases at V and 2 bases at J, with 5 bases between the two ends. The CDR3: CASTLNTGELFF. The CDR3 nucleotides read TGTGCCAGTACCTTAAACACCGGGGAGCTGTTTTTT.

Details on this clonotype: A much larger clone differs from this one at a single base, so this may be a read error. V is TRBV6-1 and J is TRBJ2-3; the D call may be TRBD1 or TRBD2 (5 bases each). This CDR3 is built from 14 residues. Germline CDR1 reads MNHNS; CDR2 reads SASEGT. The CDR3 DNA reads as TGCTCCAGCAGGGCTCAGCGGAGCACAGATACGCAGTATTTT. Protein product: CSSRAQRSTDTQYF.

The rearrangement uses TRBV5-1 and TRBJ2-3, with D tentatively TRBD2 (7 bases). CDR1 is SGHRS, CDR2 YFSETQ, per germline. The CDR3 extends over 17 amino acids. Between the trimmed V and J ends, which lost 4 bases and 5 bases, there was a span of 23 bases. CDR3 sequence (DNA): TGCGCCAGCAGCCCGGGGGTTGCGGGGGCCGGTGGAGATACGCAGTATTTT. This gives the protein CASSPGVAGAGGDTQYF.

This clonotype was counted between two and nine times. The V gene is TRBV4-2, the J gene TRBJ1-2; D remains ambiguous. Germline CDR1 reads LGHNA; CDR2 reads YNFKEQ. The CDR3 spans 11 residues. Trimming pared 3 bases from V and 6 bases from J, leaving 5 bases between. The CDR3 bases are TGTGCCAGCAGCCAGGGGAATGGCTACACCTTC. As protein: CASSQGNGYTF.

A note on this clonotype: It may be a read error: a sequence one base away is much more abundant. The chain carries TRBV7-8 and TRBJ2-1; D is unclear. The CDR3 runs 14 residues. Germline V gives CDR1 SGHVS, CDR2 FQNEAQ. V gave up 5 bases and J gave up 0 bases, with 8 bases separating them. CDR3: CASSSRDSYNEQFF. The CDR3 DNA follows: TGTGCCAGCAGCAGTAGGGACTCCTACAATGAGCAGTTCTTC.

This clonotype was seen repeatedly, ten times or more. The V gene is TRBV7-2, the J gene TRBJ2-1; 15 bases are shared with TRBD2. This CDR3 contains 18 residues. Germline V gene data show CDR1 as SGHTA and CDR2 as FQGNSA. V lost 5 bases to trimming and J lost 1 base; unmatched junction nucleotides: 6. In DNA, the CDR3 is TGTGCCAGCAGCACTAGGACTAGCGGGGGGGTTTCCTACAATGAGCAGTTCTTC. This sequence encodes CASSTRTSGGVSYNEQFF.

V gene TRBV7-7 combines with J gene TRBJ1-3; D possibly corresponds to TRBD1 (5 bases). V was trimmed by 5 bases and J by 4 bases, leaving 12 bases between them. The germline CDR1 and CDR2 sequences are SSHAT and FNYEAQ (reference sequence). The CDR3 contains 14 residues. The CDR3 protein is CASSPVRDGNTIYF. DNA for the CDR3: TGTGCCAGCAGCCCCGTCCGGGACGGAAACACCATATATTTT.

The chain recombines TRBV3-1 with TRBJ2-3; 7 bases fit TRBD2. J was trimmed by 3 bases and V by 0 bases; bases with no gene match: 6. Germline V CDR1 and CDR2: LGHDT, YNNKEL (reference sequence). The CDR3 is made up of 16 amino acids. The CDR3 is CASSQDMRGSTDTQYF. DNA for the CDR3: TGTGCCAGCAGCCAAGATATGCGGGGGTCTACAGATACGCAGTATTTT.